This passage covers 15 T cell receptor beta chains from one sample sequenced in a study of blood T cells in healthy people across ages. PCR was performed a second time for 7 to 11 cycles using a sample-barcoded 5' primer and a J-beta primer mix. TCRdb redid the calling of the 5' RACE reads with MiXCR, one entry per CDR3 protein. The sample yields 600,000 or so distinct CDR3 sequences, roughly 30% seen once. The specimen sequenced was blood. The receptors stem from an elderly woman in good health.

This clonotype has at least ten counts. J is TRBJ2-1 and V is TRBV5-1; D gene ambiguous. Trimming removed 6 bases at V and 0 bases at J, with 7 bases between. The CDR3 loop spans 13 amino acids. Germline CDR1 SGHRS, CDR2 YFSETQ. The CDR3 sequence: CASKADSYNEQFF. The CDR3 DNA is TGCGCCAGCAAGGCAGACTCCTACAATGAGCAGTTCTTC.

Of note for this clonotype: Being one base from a much bigger clone, this may be a read error. The chain couples TRBV5-1 to TRBJ1-2, with D perhaps matching TRBD1 (6 bases). The CDR3 spans 13 residues. Germline CDR1 is SGHRS and CDR2 is YFSETQ. With 4 bases removed from V and 4 bases from J, the gap between germline ends came to 11 bases. The CDR3 coding sequence is TGCGCCAGCAGCACAGGGCAGTGCTATGGCTACACCTTC. Translated: CASSTGQCYGYTF.

This clonotype was recorded at least ten times. The gene calls are TRBV20-1 and TRBJ1-1, with D maybe TRBD1 (6 bases). Trimming removed 6 bases from V and 3 bases from J, with 17 bases in between. The CDR3 is 14 residues long. Per the germline V gene, CDR1 is DFQATT and CDR2 is SNEGSKA (reference sequence). The CDR3 DNA sequence: TGCAGTGCCTACCGACGGGGGCGGGACACTGAAGCTTTCTTT. Translating gives CSAYRRGRDTEAFF.

Many counts were recorded for this clonotype. The CDR3 is CSASPPGQVHNEQYF. CDR3 in DNA: TGCAGTGCTAGTCCCCCGGGACAGGTCCATAACGAGCAGTACTTC. This rearrangement joins TRBV20-1 to TRBJ2-7; 8 bases fit TRBD1. Germline V gene lookup returns CDR1 DFQATT and CDR2 SNEGSKA (reference sequence). The CDR3 sequence is 15 residues long. Germline trimming cut 3 bases from V and 5 bases from J; bases unmatched to any gene: 12.

This clonotype showed up many times. This sequence joins TRBV6-1 and TRBJ1-5; 12 bases match TRBD1. There are 16 residues in the CDR3. CDR1 and CDR2 (germline): MNHNS, SASEGT. V lost 5 bases, J lost 3 bases, and 5 bases stayed unmatched. The CDR3 reads CASSRGQGAVNQPQHF. For the CDR3, the DNA is TGTGCCAGCAGTAGGGGACAGGGGGCCGTCAATCAGCCCCAGCATTTT.

The genes are TRBV2 and TRBJ2-7; 9 bases fit TRBD1. CDR1 is SNHLY and CDR2 is FYNNEI in the germline V gene. J was trimmed by 2 bases and V by 9 bases; bases with no gene match: 5. The CDR3 has 13 amino acids. The CDR3 is CARNRGPTYEQYF. In nucleotides, the CDR3 is TGTGCCAGGAACAGGGGGCCTACCTACGAGCAGTACTTC. Variable domain in full (rest from reference TRBV2 and TRBJ2-7): EPEVTQTPSHQVTQMGQEVILRCVPISNHLYFYWYRQILGQKVEFLVSFYNNEISEKSEIFDDQFSVERPDGSNFTLKIRSTKLEDSAMYFCARNRGPTYEQYFGPGTRLTVT.

The genes are TRBV3-1 and TRBJ2-7; TRBD2 aligns across 11 bases. V lost 1 base to trimming and J lost 7 bases; unmatched junction nucleotides: 15. CDR1 and CDR2 (germline): LGHDT, YNNKEL (reference sequence). The CDR3 is made up of 18 amino acids. The CDR3 sequence is CASSQGLLAGGSYNEQYV. The CDR3 nucleotides are TGTGCCAGCAGCCAAGGGCTTCTAGCGGGGGGATCCTACAATGAGCAGTACGTC.

Comment on this clonotype: The junction does not match germline at one end; this may be a read error. The V and J genes are TRBV20-1 and TRBJ2-7; 8 bases fit TRBD1. This CDR3 is 15 amino acids long. CDR1 is DFQATT, CDR2 SNEGSKA, per germline (reference sequence). In DNA, the CDR3 is TGCAGCGCTAGCCCCGAGCCGGGACAGGACTACGAGCAGTACTTC. It codes for CSASPEPGQDYEQYF.

The chain is built from TRBV20-1 and TRBJ1-1; tentative D call: TRBD1 (6 bases). V shed 0 bases and J shed 1 base, with 15 bases lying between them. Germline CDR1 and CDR2: DFQATT and SNEGSKA (reference sequence). This CDR3 region has 16 residues. DNA for the CDR3: TGCAGTGCTAGAGATCAAGGGGGGGCCAGGAACACTGAAGCTTTCTTT. Translated, it gives CSARDQGGARNTEAFF.

The chain recombines TRBV13 with TRBJ1-3; possibly TRBD1 for D (5 bases). This CDR3 has 15 amino acids. Germline values: CDR1 PRHDT, CDR2 FYEKMQ (reference sequence). V was clipped by 2 bases and J by 2 bases, with 10 bases between them. CDR3 amino acids: CASSLTRDPGNTIYF. The CDR3 bases are TGTGCCAGCAGCTTAACCCGGGACCCTGGAAACACCATATATTTT. Combining the CDR3 with reference TRBV13 and TRBJ1-3 gives the whole variable domain AAGVIQSPRHLIKEKRETATLKCYPIPRHDTVYWYQQGPGQDPQFLISFYEKMQSDKGSIPDRFSAQQFSDYHSELNMSSLELGDSALYFCASSLTRDPGNTIYFGEGSWLTVV.

This clonotype has only a few counts. V usage is TRBV20-1 and J usage is TRBJ2-7; D possibly uses TRBD1 or TRBD2 (6 bases each). CDR3 length equals 15 residues. The germline V gene encodes CDR1 DFQATT and CDR2 SNEGSKA (reference sequence). The V gene lost 0 bases and the J gene lost 1 base, with 13 bases spanning the gap. The CDR3 region is CSARDFQGTSYEQYF. As DNA, the CDR3 is TGCAGTGCTAGAGATTTCCAGGGGACTTCCTACGAGCAGTACTTC.

Note on this clonotype: The junction and the germline gene differ at one end; a read error may be behind it. This chain links TRBV5-1 with TRBJ2-4, with 8 bases identical to TRBD2. This CDR3 comprises 14 residues. CDR1 and CDR2 from the germline V gene are SGHRS and YFSETQ. CDR3 in DNA: TGCGCCAGCAGCTTGGAAGGGCGGGGGGACATTCAGCACTTC. Protein sequence: CASSLEGRGDIQHF.

Concerning this clonotype itself: A much more abundant neighbour one base away suggests this may be a read error. This chain joins TRBV5-1 and TRBJ2-1, with D perhaps matching TRBD1 (7 bases). V lost 5 bases and J lost 5, with 17 bases in between. CDR3 size: 15 residues. CDR1 is SGHRS, CDR2 YFSETQ, per germline. CDR3 sequence reads: CASSVGRGDDNEQFF. CDR3 DNA sequence: TGCGCCAGCAGTGTCGGCAGGGGGGACGACAATGAGCAGTTCTTC.

The V gene is TRBV19, the J gene TRBJ2-4; possible D gene TRBD1, 6 bases. V gave up 5 bases and J gave up 0 bases, with 11 bases separating them. CDR1 and CDR2 from the germline V gene are LNHDA and SQIVND (reference sequence). The CDR3 extends over 15 amino acids. The CDR3 DNA reads as TGTGCCAGTAGTGTCGGGACAATAGCCAAAAACATTCAGTACTTC. Protein sequence: CASSVGTIAKNIQYF. The complete variable domain, with remaining parts taken from reference TRBV19 and TRBJ2-4, reads DGGITQSPKYLFRKEGQNVTLSCEQNLNHDAMYWYRQDPGQGLRLIYYSQIVNDFQKGDIAEGYSVSREKKESFPLTVTSAQKNPTAFYLCASSVGTIAKNIQYFGAGTRLSVL.

This chain joins TRBV30 and TRBJ1-5, with 7 bases fitting TRBD1. The CDR3 has 14 amino acids. Trimming removed 0 bases from V and 6 bases from J; junction bases left unmatched: 5. Germline-derived CDR1 and CDR2 are GTSNPN and SVGIG (reference sequence). The CDR3 protein is CAWSVKGGGQPQHF. CDR3 bases: TGTGCCTGGAGTGTAAAAGGGGGCGGTCAGCCCCAGCATTTT.